The clone carrying this T cell receptor beta chain was picked up many times. The target antigen is unknown. The data stem from a study of T cells in Graves' hyperthyroidism and ophthalmopathy. The study, taken as a whole, reports: Separating ophthalmopathy from stable hyperthyroidism was achieved by a 13 V-J model.

Graves' hyperthyroidism showing no ophthalmopathy progression within 18 months was considered stable. Uncontrolled infection, other autoimmune disease, pregnancy and lactation each barred patients from inclusion. RNA transcripts provided the source from which TCR beta CDR3 regions were amplified. A set of HTBI primers served as the primers for a first-round RT-PCR of the TCR CDR3. TCRdb reprocessed the multiplex PCR reads via MiXCR and lists one record per CDR3 protein. Of some 500,000 distinct CDR3 sequences in the sample, roughly an eighth were seen once. The germline V gene has CDR1 SGHAT and CDR2 FQDESV (reference sequence). The CDR3 runs 12 residues. The V segment lost 5 bases and the J segment 10 bases; nucleotides outside the gene matches: 4.

The chain carries TRBV11-1 and TRBJ2-1; 8 bases align to TRBD2. The specimen was blood. The source is a woman aged 18-29 years with Graves' hyperthyroidism. CDR3 DNA sequence: TGTGCCAGCAGCGGGGCGGGAGGCGAGCAGTTCTTC. This codes for CASSGAGGEQFF.